This TCR beta chain was sequenced during a study of T cells in Graves' hyperthyroidism and ophthalmopathy. On the study more broadly: Staff took peripheral blood when the initial diagnosis was made, before any treatment began. Study findings and constraints: The model anticipated ophthalmopathy a median about six months pre-onset. A model using 13 V-J features told ophthalmopathy apart from stable hyperthyroidism.

Regions amplified from RNA transcripts were the TCR beta CDR3 regions. TCR CDR3 underwent first-round RT-PCR with the HTBI primer set. Each CDR3 protein is one row after TCRdb ran MiXCR on the multiplex PCR reads. The sample carries some 200,000 distinct CDR3 sequences, about a sixth recorded once. The length of the CDR3 is 15 residues. Trimming at V came to 7 bases and at J to 1 base, leaving 7 bases not matched to a gene. This clonotype has ten or more counts. Its target is not known. Fresh 10 ml peripheral blood yielded PBMCs. The gene calls are TRBV12-3 or TRBV12-4 and TRBJ1-2, with 9 bases lining up with TRBD1. Sequencing was carried out using blood. The sequence came from a woman aged 50 to 60 with Graves' hyperthyroidism. The CDR3 here is CASIRGTGLNYGYTF. The CDR3 nucleotides are TGTGCCAGCATAAGAGGGACAGGGCTTAACTATGGCTACACCTTC.